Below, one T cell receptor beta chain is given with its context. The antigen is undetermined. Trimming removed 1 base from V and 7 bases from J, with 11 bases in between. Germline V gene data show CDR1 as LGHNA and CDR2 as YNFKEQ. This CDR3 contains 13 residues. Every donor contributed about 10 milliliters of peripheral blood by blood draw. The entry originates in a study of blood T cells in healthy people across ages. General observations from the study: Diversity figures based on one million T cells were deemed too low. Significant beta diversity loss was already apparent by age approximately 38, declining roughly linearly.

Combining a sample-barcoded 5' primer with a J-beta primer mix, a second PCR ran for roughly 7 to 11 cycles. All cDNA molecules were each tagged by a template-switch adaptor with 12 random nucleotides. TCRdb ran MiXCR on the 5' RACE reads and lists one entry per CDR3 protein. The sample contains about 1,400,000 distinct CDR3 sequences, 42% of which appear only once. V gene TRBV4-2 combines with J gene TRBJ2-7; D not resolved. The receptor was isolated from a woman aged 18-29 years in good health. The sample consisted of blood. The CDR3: CASSQAKSNEQYF. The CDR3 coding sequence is TGTGCCAGCAGCCAAGCGAAATCGAATGAGCAGTACTTC.